This T cell receptor beta chain was recovered during a study of blood T cell repertoires in COVID-19. Study as a whole: Whether acute or convalescent, the COVID-19 samples came from the United States, Italy and Spain.

Participants, about 18 to 95 years old, spanned approximately 25 US areas. Clinical histories supplied by participants themselves formed the basis of cohort assignment. This CDR3 spans 18 amino acids. V was clipped by 5 bases and J by 3 bases; unmatched bases: 19. Germline lookup yields CDR1 SNHLY and CDR2 FYNNEI. Authors' methods: The authors estimated nucleated cell counts from reference gene primer amplification. Data came from immunoSEQ multiplex PCR; TCRdb stores just in-frame clones and leaves some out. For V, J and clone size, that table is used; D and trimming come from the DNA. The sample contains roughly 200,000 clones, 85% of which appear only once.

The TCR originated in a man aged 35 to 55 who had recovered from COVID-19. This chain connects TRBV2 to TRBJ2-7, with 7 positions matching TRBD2. Sequenced input: PBMCs or T cells enriched from blood (not recorded which). The CDR3 bases are TGTGCCAGCAGTTTACGTACTGGCGGGAGCCTAAACGTCTACGAGCAGTACTTC. Protein sequence: CASSLRTGGSLNVYEQYF.